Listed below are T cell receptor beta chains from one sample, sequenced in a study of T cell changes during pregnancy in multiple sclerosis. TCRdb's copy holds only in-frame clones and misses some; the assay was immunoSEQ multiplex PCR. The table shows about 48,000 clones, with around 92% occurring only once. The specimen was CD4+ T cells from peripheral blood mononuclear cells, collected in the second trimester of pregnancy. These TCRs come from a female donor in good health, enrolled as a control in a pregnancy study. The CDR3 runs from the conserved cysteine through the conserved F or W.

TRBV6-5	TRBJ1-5	CASSPPPGSNQPQHF
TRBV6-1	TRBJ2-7	CASSEFGLYLSYEQYF
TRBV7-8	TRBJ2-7	CASSQGADYEQYF
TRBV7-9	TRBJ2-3	CASSLALGAPGTDTQYF
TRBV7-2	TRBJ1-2	CASSAQAQGAGDGYTF
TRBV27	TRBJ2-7	CASSSRGLDPYEQYF
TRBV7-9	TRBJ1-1	CASSLRDRNTEAFF
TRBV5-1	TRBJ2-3	CASSLAGLAGGTDTQYF
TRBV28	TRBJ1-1	CASSFGVRAKPGAFF
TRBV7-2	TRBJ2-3	CASSPTQFTDTQYF
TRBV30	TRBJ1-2	CAWSVQGRNGYTF
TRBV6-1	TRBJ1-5	CASSAREGNQPQHF
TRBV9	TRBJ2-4	CASSVGTSKNIQYF
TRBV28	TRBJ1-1	CASSWKDGTEAFF
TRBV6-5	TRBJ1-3	CASSYRSSSGNTIYF
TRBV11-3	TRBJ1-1	CASSLSLNTEAFF
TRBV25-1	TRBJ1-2	CASTNQGLSYTF
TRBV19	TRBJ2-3	CASSIASGSTDTQYF
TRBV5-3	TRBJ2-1	CARSSPGTGNPYNEQFF
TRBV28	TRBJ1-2	CASVTGGENYGYTF
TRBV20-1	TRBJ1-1	CSGGEAEAFF
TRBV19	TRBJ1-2	CASSPDTLPNYGYTF
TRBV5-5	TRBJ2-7	CASSPITGGRYEQYF
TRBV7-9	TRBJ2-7	CASRTGVGEQYF
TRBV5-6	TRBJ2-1	CASTRGGRNEQFF
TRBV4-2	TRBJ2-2	CASSQELLAGARTGELFF
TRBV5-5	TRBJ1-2	CASSARTVGGYTF
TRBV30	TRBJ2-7	CAWSTLNRGASEQYF
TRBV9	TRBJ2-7	CASSSGQGRTYEQYF
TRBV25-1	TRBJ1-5	CASSAGKNQPQHF
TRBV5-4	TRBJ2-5	CASSFELGLAGGLQETQYF
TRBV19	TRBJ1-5	CASSRQAGRSNQPQHF
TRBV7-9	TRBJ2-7	CASSFTGVTAEQYF
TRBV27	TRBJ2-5	CASRPTGPITRETQYF
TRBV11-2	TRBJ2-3	CASSLVLGQETDTQYF
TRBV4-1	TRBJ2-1	CASSLGQSNEQFF
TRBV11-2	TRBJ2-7	CASSFPGLPSYEQYF
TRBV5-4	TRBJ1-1	CASSLAMGGSTEAFF
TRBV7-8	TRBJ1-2	CASSLGLSEGYTF
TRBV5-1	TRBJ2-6	CASRDRVSSGANVLTF
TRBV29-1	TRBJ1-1	CSVDRGRAEAFF
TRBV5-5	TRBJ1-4	CASSSGRGREKLFF
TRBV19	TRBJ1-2	CASSPLEGSYTF
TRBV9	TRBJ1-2	CASSLRDRVRAYGYTF
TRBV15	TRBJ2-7	CATSGGGTHYEQYF
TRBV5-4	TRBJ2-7	CASSNDRGYEQYF
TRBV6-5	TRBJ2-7	CASSPGTDSTYEQYF
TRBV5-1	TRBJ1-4	CASRLTTTNEKLFF
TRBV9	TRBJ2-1	CASSSRTSGGRGSYNEQFF
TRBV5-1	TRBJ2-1	CASSLVGQDEQFF
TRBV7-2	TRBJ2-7	CASSLARPGQPFYEQYF
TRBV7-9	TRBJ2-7	CASSLAGDIYEQYF
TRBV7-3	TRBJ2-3	CASSTQVMDTQYF
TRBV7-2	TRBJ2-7	CASSYGLAGYEQYF
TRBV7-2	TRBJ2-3	CASSFAVTDTQYF